The next 20 T cell receptor beta chains were all read from a single sample in a study of T cell repertoires in cytomegalovirus infection. TCRdb re-called the reads with MiXCR, one entry per CDR3 protein. Of around 530,000 distinct CDR3 sequences listed, approximately 25% are singletons. Sequenced: PBMCs. These receptors came from a human donor in good health (CMV status not recorded). Some clones in this sample may be carry-over from other donors' samples.

The chain couples TRBV23-1 to TRBJ2-1, with 8 nucleotides matching TRBD2. TRBV23-1 is treated as an ORF (open reading frame) with a function not yet certain. The V gene end was trimmed by 11 bases and the J gene end by 0 bases; junction bases not matched to a gene: 15. The CDR3 loop spans 17 amino acids. For the CDR3, the DNA is TGCGCCCCCACTCGGACTAGCCCTGGGGGCTCCTACAATGAGCAGTTCTTC. Its protein product is CAPTRTSPGGSYNEQFF.

This clonotype was observed a handful of times. The J gene is TRBJ2-7, the V gene TRBV28, with D perhaps TRBD1 (5 bases). CDR1 and CDR2 (germline): MDHEN, SYDVKM. This CDR3 region has 12 residues. Trimming pared 4 bases from V and 12 bases from J, leaving 16 bases between. The CDR3 loop is CASSSDMGLGYF. The DNA for the CDR3 is TGTGCCAGCAGTTCGGACATGGGGCTTGGGTACTTC.

This clonotype was seen only a few times. V is TRBV4-1 and J is TRBJ1-3; D gene ambiguous. Germline values: CDR1 MGHRA, CDR2 YSYEKL. V was cut by 4 bases and J by 0 bases, with 16 bases left in between. The CDR3 has 17 amino acids. The CDR3 spells CASSLPTATSSGNTIYF. As DNA, the CDR3 is TGCGCCAGCAGCCTTCCGACGGCTACTTCCTCTGGAAACACCATATATTTT.

This chain links TRBV9 with TRBJ2-5; TRBD1 matches 9 bases. The V and J ends lost 4 bases and 5 bases, in that order; junction bases with no gene match: 18. This CDR3 is 18 amino acids long. The germline V gene has CDR1 SGDLS and CDR2 YYNGEE. CDR3 residues: CASSPLAPGQGIGETQYF. CDR3 DNA: TGTGCCAGCAGCCCATTAGCCCCCGGACAGGGGATCGGGGAGACCCAGTACTTC.

The chain is built from TRBV5-6 and TRBJ2-1; 9 nucleotides agree with TRBD1. CDR3 length: 15 amino acids. Per the germline V gene, CDR1 is SGHDT and CDR2 is YYEEEE. V gave up 1 base and J gave up 8 bases; unmatched junction bases: 7. CDR3 in DNA: TGTGCCAGCAGCTTGAATGACAGGGGGTTCCATGAGCAGTTCTTC. It specifies CASSLNDRGFHEQFF.

The chain has TRBV6-1 and TRBJ2-5; maybe TRBD1 (6 bases). Germline values: CDR1 MNHNS, CDR2 SASEGT. This CDR3 has 13 residues. Trimming removed 8 bases at V and 2 bases at J, with 12 bases between. DNA of the CDR3: TGTGCCAGCCTTTGGGACATACAAGAGACCCAGTACTTC. It yields the protein CASLWDIQETQYF.

Of note for this clonotype: Relative to the germline gene, one junction end is altered; a read error may explain this. The chain joins TRBV7-2 to TRBJ1-2; D might be TRBD1 (6 bases). Germline lookup yields CDR1 SGHTA and CDR2 FQGNSA. The CDR3 contains 13 residues. This chain's CDR3 is CASILQGSYGYTF. CDR3 coding DNA: TGTGCCAGCATCTTACAGGGAAGCTATGGCTACACCTTC.

V usage is TRBV5-4 and J usage is TRBJ2-1, with D possibly being TRBD1 (5 bases). Trimming cost V 0 bases and J 8 bases, with 9 bases left between them. Per germline, CDR1 SGHNT and CDR2 YYREEE (reference sequence). The CDR3 has 13 residues. The CDR3 sequence is CASSLGGADEQFF. Here the CDR3 DNA reads TGTGCCAGCAGCTTGGGTGGGGCGGATGAGCAGTTCTTC.

This clonotype was observed a few times. The chain links TRBV2 to TRBJ1-1; D unresolved. The CDR3 extends over 14 amino acids. V was cut by 4 bases and J by 0 bases, with 9 bases left in between. CDR1 and CDR2 from the germline V gene are SNHLY and FYNNEI. This chain's CDR3 is CASSVAGLNTEAFF. The CDR3 region has the DNA TGTGCCAGCAGTGTTGCGGGGTTGAACACTGAAGCTTTCTTT.

This clonotype has a handful of counts. CDR3 sequence (DNA): TGTGCCAGCAGCTTACTAGTAGCTACCAAGGGGACAGATACGCAGTATTTT. Translating gives CASSLLVATKGTDTQYF. The genes are TRBV7-6 and TRBJ2-3, with D perhaps TRBD1 (5 bases). Trimming took 2 bases from V and 3 from J, leaving 18 bases between them. The CDR3 totals 17 residues. Germline lookup yields CDR1 SGHVS and CDR2 FNYEAQ.

The CDR3 region is CASSLAGGLPYV. The CDR3 DNA follows: TGTGCCAGCAGCTTAGCCGGGGGGCTACCGTACGTC. The chain couples TRBV7-2 to TRBJ2-7, with a tentative D call TRBD2 (7 bases). The V and J ends lost 0 bases and 12 bases respectively, with 12 bases between them. The V gene's germline CDR1 is SGHTA and CDR2 FQGNSA. The CDR3 consists of 12 residues.

This clonotype was counted between two and nine times. This sequence joins TRBV2 and TRBJ1-2; 9 bases agree with TRBD1. The CDR3 is 15 residues long. V dropped 5 bases and J dropped 3; count of bases not matched to a gene: 7. Germline CDR1 and CDR2: SNHLY and FYNNEI. DNA for the CDR3: TGTGCCAGCAGTCGGGACAGGGTGGAGGACTATGGCTACACCTTC. Its protein is CASSRDRVEDYGYTF.

This clonotype was seen at least ten times. The CDR3 protein is CASILPLAGIGSEQFF. The CDR3, as DNA: TGTGCCAGCATCCTTCCCTTAGCGGGGATTGGTAGTGAGCAGTTCTTC. V is TRBV7-9 and J is TRBJ2-1, with 8 positions matching TRBD2. Trimming removed 7 bases from V and 9 bases from J; junction bases left unmatched: 17. CDR1 SEHNR and CDR2 FQNEAQ come from the germline V gene (reference sequence). The CDR3 is 16 residues long. The full variable domain, with the rest looked up from reference TRBV7-9 and TRBJ2-1, is DTGVSQNPRHKITKRGQNVTFRCDPISEHNRLYWYRQTLGQGPEFLTYFQNEAQLEKSRLLSDRFSAERPKGSFSTLEIQRTEQGDSAMYLCASILPLAGIGSEQFFGPGTRLTVL.

This clonotype turned up a few times. V is TRBV10-3 and J is TRBJ2-6, with TRBD1 matching 10 bases. This CDR3 comprises 18 residues. With 7 bases clipped from V and 4 bases from J, the junction kept 13 bases outside the gene matches. CDR1 is ENHRY and CDR2 is SYGVKD in the germline V gene. CDR3 DNA sequence: TGTGCCATCACTCTCGGACAGGGGGAAGGTTCAGGGGCCAACGTCCTGACTTTC. Its protein product is CAITLGQGEGSGANVLTF.

Concerning this clonotype itself: A much larger clonotype is one base distant, so this may be a read error. The chain employs TRBV11-2 and TRBJ2-3; no reliable D call. The length of the CDR3 is 15 residues. The germline V gene has CDR1 SGHAT and CDR2 FQNNGV. The CDR3 loop reads CTSSPLGFSTDTQYF. As DNA, the CDR3 is TGTACCAGCAGCCCCCTAGGGTTTAGCACAGATACGCAGTATTTT.

The V gene is TRBV29-1, the J gene TRBJ2-1; D unclear. There are 11 residues in the CDR3. The V end lost 5 bases, the J end lost 6 bases, and 8 bases lay between the germline ends. Germline V gene data show CDR1 as SQVTM and CDR2 as ANQGSEA. CDR3 sequence reads: CSVSAGNEQFF. In DNA, the CDR3 is TGCAGCGTTTCGGCTGGCAATGAGCAGTTCTTC.

V and J are TRBV27 and TRBJ2-7; 8 nucleotides line up with TRBD1. The CDR3 runs 14 residues. V shed 5 bases and J 4 bases; nucleotides not matched to a gene: 7. CDR1 MNHEY and CDR2 SMNVEV come from the germline V gene (reference sequence). The CDR3 DNA is TGTGCCAGCAGTCTCAGGGGGCGCAAGTACGAGCAGTACTTC. Encoded protein: CASSLRGRKYEQYF.

V and J are TRBV7-9 and TRBJ2-5; D gene ambiguous. The CDR3 covers 14 residues. The germline gives CDR1 SEHNR, CDR2 FQNEAQ (reference sequence). The germline V and J ends were trimmed by 5 bases and 5 bases, with 15 bases remaining between them. CDR3 coding DNA: TGTGCCAGCAGCCCTACTGGGGTAGGGGAGACCCAGTACTTC. This sequence encodes CASSPTGVGETQYF. The complete variable domain, with remaining parts taken from reference TRBV7-9 and TRBJ2-5, reads DTGVSQNPRHKITKRGQNVTFRCDPISEHNRLYWYRQTLGQGPEFLTYFQNEAQLEKSRLLSDRFSAERPKGSFSTLEIQRTEQGDSAMYLCASSPTGVGETQYFGPGTRLLVL.

This chain joins TRBV20-1 and TRBJ2-1; D perhaps matches TRBD2 (5 bases). CDR1 is DFQATT, CDR2 SNEGSKA, per germline (reference sequence). The CDR3 is made up of 14 amino acids. Trimming removed 3 bases from V and 7 bases from J, with 16 bases in between. CDR3 residues: CSARSRRFGNEQFF. CDR3 bases: TGCAGTGCTAGGTCCCGGAGGTTTGGGAATGAGCAGTTCTTC.

This clonotype came up many times. The chain carries TRBV7-9 and TRBJ2-2; 11 bases fit TRBD2. The V segment lost 5 bases and the J segment 4 bases; nucleotides outside the gene matches: 6. Germline CDR1 is SEHNR and CDR2 is FQNEAQ (reference sequence). The CDR3 loop spans 16 amino acids. DNA for the CDR3: TGTGCCAGCAGCCGAGGGACTAGCGGCATCACCGGGGAGCTGTTTTTT. This translates into CASSRGTSGITGELFF.